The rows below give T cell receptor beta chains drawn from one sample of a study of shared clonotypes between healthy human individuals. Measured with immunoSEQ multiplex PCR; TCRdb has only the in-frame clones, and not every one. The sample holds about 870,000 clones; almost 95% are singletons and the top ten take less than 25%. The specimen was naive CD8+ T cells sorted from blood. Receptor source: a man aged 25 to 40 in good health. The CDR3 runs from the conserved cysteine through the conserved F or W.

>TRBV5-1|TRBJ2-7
CASSPNSGRAVLEQYF
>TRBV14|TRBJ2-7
CASSQEAGYPYEQYF
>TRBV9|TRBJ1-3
CASKSHSGNTIYF
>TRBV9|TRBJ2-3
CASSVGQGKDTQYF
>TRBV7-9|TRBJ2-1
CASSPTGTADNEQFF
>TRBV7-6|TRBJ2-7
CASSLGTRLEQYF
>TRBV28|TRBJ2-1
CASRVPGGPYEQFF
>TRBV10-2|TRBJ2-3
CASGRGSTDTQYF
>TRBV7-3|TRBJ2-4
CASSQRTENIQYF
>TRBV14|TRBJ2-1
CASSQLAGGFYNEQFF
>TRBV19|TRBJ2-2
CASSIDGSSGELFF
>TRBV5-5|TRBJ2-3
CASSRGASSSTDTQYF
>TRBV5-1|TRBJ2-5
CASSPRPTEETQYF
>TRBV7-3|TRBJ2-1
CASSPRTGTRDNEQFF
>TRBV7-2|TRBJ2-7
CASSLVTGSYEQYF
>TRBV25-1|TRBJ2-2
CASSESIGELFF
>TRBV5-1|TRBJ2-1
CASSSPRQVHNEQFF
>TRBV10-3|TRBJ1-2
CAISGKTGTGGGYTF
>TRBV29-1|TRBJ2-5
CSVDQGLSETQYF
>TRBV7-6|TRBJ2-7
CASSPLESYEQYF
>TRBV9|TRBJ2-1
CASSFGGLAGNEQFF
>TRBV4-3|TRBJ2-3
CASSQDLLAGPRDGTQYF
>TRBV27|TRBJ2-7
CASSLAAGGIAYEQYF
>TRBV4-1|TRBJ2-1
CASSQGEGTSSYNEQFF
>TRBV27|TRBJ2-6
CASSRVGSSGANVLTF
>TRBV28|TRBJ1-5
CASSLRGQNYNQPQHF
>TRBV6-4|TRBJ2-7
CASNPHKPLSRQYF
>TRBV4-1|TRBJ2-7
CASGFGTGPYEQYF
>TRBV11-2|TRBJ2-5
CASSLHGRETQYF
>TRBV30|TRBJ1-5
CAWIPQPQHF
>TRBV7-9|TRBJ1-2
CASSRTGADGYTF
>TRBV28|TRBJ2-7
CASSSSSGGLYEQYF
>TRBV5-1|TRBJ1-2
CASSLGGTDPNYGYTF
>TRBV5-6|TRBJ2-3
CASSLGGTADTQYF
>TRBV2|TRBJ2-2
CASSREEGTGELFF
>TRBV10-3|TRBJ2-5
CAISESGLAGRGFQETQYF
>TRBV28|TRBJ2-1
CASSLSSYNEQFF
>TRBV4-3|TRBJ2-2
CASSPGQGSFTGELFF
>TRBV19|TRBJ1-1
CASNLGGLITEAFF
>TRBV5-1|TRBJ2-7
CASSLGQEYYEQYF
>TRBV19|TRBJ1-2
CASSALDRTNYGYTF
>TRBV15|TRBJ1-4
CATSRGSNEKLFF
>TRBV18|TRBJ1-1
CASSPPREKRNTEAFF
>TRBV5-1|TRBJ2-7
CASSLLDRNDEQYF
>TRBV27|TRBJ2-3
CASSSTETQEGWTTDTQYF
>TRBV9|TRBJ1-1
CASSTNRESMNTEAFF
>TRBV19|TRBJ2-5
CASSITVSAQETQYF
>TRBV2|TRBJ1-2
CASSEHFDSAYGYTF
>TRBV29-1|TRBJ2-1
CSGYGLAGGGDEQFF
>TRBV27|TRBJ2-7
CASSLHSSYEQYF
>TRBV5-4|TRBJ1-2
CASSLERANYGYTF
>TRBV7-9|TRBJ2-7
CASSLVEIGLDTYEQYF
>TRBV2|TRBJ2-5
CASLGSAVQETQYF
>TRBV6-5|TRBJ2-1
CASTRQGGYNEQFF
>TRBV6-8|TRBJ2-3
CASRPQGSSTDTQYF
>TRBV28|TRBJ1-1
CASRERTGNTEAFF
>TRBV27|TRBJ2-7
CASSPQGQAAPYEQYF
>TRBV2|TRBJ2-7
CAIRTSVSYEQYF